This TCR beta chain was sequenced during a study of post-analysis software for immune sequencing data. Trimming took 5 bases from V and 3 from J, leaving 16 bases between them. Per the germline V gene, CDR1 is MDHEN and CDR2 is SYDVKM. The CDR3 sequence is 15 residues long. Unique molecular identifiers were built into the TCR beta cDNA libraries. TCRdb fed the PCR reads into MiXCR, producing one record per CDR3 protein. The sample has 400,000 to 500,000 distinct CDR3 sequences; 39% are singletons. Study results and limitations: Controls showed lower frequencies than patients for roughly 5 TRBV segments, and TRBV5-6, TRBV5-1 and TRBV20-1 were among these. Strong same-batch co-clustering of samples appeared with F measure clustering.

As to this clonotype: Its specificity is unknown.

The chain uses TRBV28 and TRBJ1-2, with D possibly TRBD1 on 6 matching bases. The material sequenced was blood. The sequence was obtained from a girl aged 2 to 10 with multiple sclerosis. The CDR3 nucleotides read TGTGCCAGCAGTGAAACAGGGAGGTTGGACTATGGCTACACCTTC. Translated: CASSETGRLDYGYTF.